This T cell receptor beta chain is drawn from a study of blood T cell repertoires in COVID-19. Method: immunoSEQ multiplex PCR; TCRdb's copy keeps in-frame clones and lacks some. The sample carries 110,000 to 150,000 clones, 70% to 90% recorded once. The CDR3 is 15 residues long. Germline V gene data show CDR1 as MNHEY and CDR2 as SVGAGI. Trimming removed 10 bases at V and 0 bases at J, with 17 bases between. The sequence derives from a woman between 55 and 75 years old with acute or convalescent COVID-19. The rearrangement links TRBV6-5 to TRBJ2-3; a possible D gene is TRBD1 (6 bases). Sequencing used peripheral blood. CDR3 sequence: CAIPRGNLSTDTQYF. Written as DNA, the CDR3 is TGTGCCATCCCTAGGGGGAACCTCAGCACAGATACGCAGTATTTT.